This T cell receptor (beta chain) was sequenced for a study of OX40 agonist ivuxolimab in advanced cancers. This table comes from immunoSEQ multiplex PCR, and its TCRdb copy is limited to in-frame clones, with some not included. The sample carries tens of thousands of clones, 85% to 90% recorded once. Per germline, CDR1 MNHEY and CDR2 SMNVEV (reference sequence). The ends lost 6 bases at V and 8 bases at J; junction bases unmatched: 18. The length of the CDR3 is 16 residues. The TCR comes from an adult with an advanced solid tumor such as melanoma, head and neck, liver or kidney cancer. The chain employs TRBV27 and TRBJ1-2; 7 bases fit TRBD1. The material was CD4+ or CD8+ T cells sorted from blood, obtained in a trial of the OX40 agonist ivuxolimab. The CDR3 region is CASSSLSGQGDRGYTF. CDR3 nucleotide sequence: TGTGCCAGCAGCTCCCTTTCGGGTCAGGGGGACCGGGGCTACACCTTC.